This T cell receptor (beta chain) was observed in a study of regulatory T cells in long-lasting Graves disease. Broader study findings: Persistent disease preferred TRBV28, TRBJ1-2 and TRBJ2-5; new disease, TRBV20-1 and TRBJ2-1. In persistent patients, shared public clonotypes (around 2,500) outnumbered those in new patients (around 1,000).

Time point of the sample: persistent/refractory GD, antithyroid drugs over 5 years with positive TRAb. RNA extracted from PBMCs served as the sequencing template. This clonotype has a handful of counts. What it recognizes is unknown. With V trimmed by 6 bases and J by 3 bases, 11 bases remained unmatched. CDR3 length: 16 amino acids. For TCR beta, libraries came from iRepertoire HTBI primers and Arm-PCR of CDR3 regions. Authors' methods: Taken together, the samples had around 66 TRBV and roughly 14 TRBJ segments identified. Via MiXCR, TCRdb re-called the multiplex PCR reads, giving one row per CDR3 protein. For this entry, the V and J calls and clone size follow TCRdb and not the study's own pipeline. This sample has some 430,000 distinct CDR3 sequences, with roughly 21% found just once.

This TCR was recovered from a female donor with Graves disease. Sequencing used peripheral blood mononuclear cells (PBMCs), obtained when the disease was refractory, from a patient treated with antithyroid drugs. This chain connects TRBV12-3 or TRBV12-4 to TRBJ1-5; 7 positions agree with TRBD1. DNA of the CDR3: TGTGCCAGCAGCCTAGCTGGACAGGCGATCAATCAGCCCCAGCATTTT. This gives the protein CASSLAGQAINQPQHF.